This T cell receptor beta chain was found in a study of early T cells in non-severe SARS-CoV-2 infection. This clonotype appeared many times. The CDR3 has 13 residues. Unmatched junction bases numbered 2, after V lost 5 bases and J lost 2 bases. Germline V gives CDR1 SGHAT, CDR2 FQNNGV. Attachment of unique molecular identifiers to individual cDNA molecules was performed. TCRdb ran MiXCR on the 5' RACE reads and lists one entry per CDR3 protein. Counted here are 35,000 to 45,000 distinct CDR3 sequences, about 5.2% occurring once; the ten biggest clones make up 5.5% to 7%. The sequence was collected from an adult who was a healthcare worker with PCR-confirmed SARS-CoV-2 infection or an uninfected control (not recorded which). The input for sequencing was whole blood, taken at baseline. This chain joins TRBV11-2 and TRBJ2-5; 7 bases are a match to TRBD2. CDR3 residues: CASSRTRQETQYF. DNA for the CDR3: TGTGCCAGCAGCCGGACTAGACAAGAGACCCAGTACTTC.